Below are 19 T cell receptor beta chains sequenced from a single sample in a study of T-cell reconstitution after alpha-beta-depleted transplantation in children. Preparing the TCRbeta library involved the use of unique molecular identifiers. TCRdb re-analysed the PCR reads in MiXCR, keeping a single row per CDR3 protein. The sample includes fewer than 1 million distinct CDR3 sequences, 15% to 20% of them seen just once. The source material was PBMCs, mostly from graft donor cells, sampled 360 days after TCRalphabeta/CD19-depleted stem cell transplant. These receptor sequences come from a male patient between 10 and 17 years old who had a stem cell transplant for acute lymphoblastic leukemia, so the T cells may come from the graft donor.

This clonotype showed up just a few times. The CDR3 DNA reads as TGTGCCACCAGTGATTTGAACGCCATCAGGCAGTACTTC. This gives the protein CATSDLNAIRQYF. This rearrangement joins TRBV24-1 to TRBJ2-7; D is unclear. The V gene's germline CDR1 is KGHDR and CDR2 SFDVKD. CDR3 size: 13 residues. Trimming removed 0 bases from V and 9 bases from J, with 11 bases in between.

The chain carries TRBV6-5 and TRBJ2-7; the D gene is possibly TRBD2 (6 bases). This CDR3 spans 14 amino acids. Germline assignment: CDR1 MNHEY and CDR2 SVGAGI. The ends were cut back, 2 bases at V and 2 bases at J, with 10 bases in the middle. CDR3 sequence: CASSYMGGPYEQYF. The CDR3 region has the DNA TGTGCCAGCAGTTACATGGGGGGTCCCTACGAGCAGTACTTC.

The rearrangement uses TRBV2 and TRBJ2-5; D gene unclear. V lost 8 bases and J 1 base, leaving 8 bases between the germline ends. The germline gives CDR1 SNHLY, CDR2 FYNNEI. This CDR3 contains 12 residues. CDR3 amino acids: CASGPIQETQYF. CDR3 nucleotide sequence: TGTGCCAGCGGGCCGATCCAAGAGACCCAGTACTTC.

This clonotype was recorded many times. This chain links TRBV12-3 or TRBV12-4 with TRBJ1-6; no reliable D call. This CDR3 contains 12 residues. V was trimmed by 6 bases and J by 10 bases, leaving 10 bases between them. CDR3 residues: CASSPTVSPLHF. The CDR3 DNA is TGTGCCAGCAGCCCTACAGTGTCACCCCTCCACTTT.

The chain has TRBV7-9 and TRBJ1-2; D not certain. The CDR3 contains 15 residues. Germline V gene data show CDR1 as SEHNR and CDR2 as FQNEAQ (reference sequence). Trimming removed 3 bases at V and 4 bases at J, with 15 bases between. CDR3 protein: CASSLNPSLGYGYTF. DNA of the CDR3: TGTGCCAGCAGCTTGAATCCGTCCCTGGGCTATGGCTACACCTTC.

This clonotype was counted between two and nine times. The chain combines TRBV20-1 with TRBJ1-1, with D hard to call. V lost 5 bases to trimming and J lost 5 bases, with 9 bases between them. CDR1 and CDR2 from the germline V gene are DFQATT and SNEGSKA (reference sequence). There are 11 residues in the CDR3. CDR3 loop: CSALVATEAFF. The CDR3 DNA reads as TGCAGTGCTCTGGTAGCAACTGAAGCTTTCTTT.

This clonotype has just a few counts. V usage is TRBV19 and J usage is TRBJ2-6; D call uncertain. The CDR3 runs 15 residues. CDR1 LNHDA and CDR2 SQIVND come from the germline V gene (reference sequence). V was cut by 7 bases and J by 0 bases, with 10 bases left in between. In DNA, the CDR3 is TGTGCCAGTACCCCGGGTCACTCTGGGGCCAACGTCCTGACTTTC. Translated, it gives CASTPGHSGANVLTF.

The chain combines TRBV4-1 with TRBJ2-1; 10 positions agree with TRBD2. CDR1 is MGHRA and CDR2 is YSYEKL in the germline V gene. This CDR3 is built from 15 residues. V shed 4 bases and J 8 bases; nucleotides not matched to a gene: 8. The CDR3 here is CASSRYGTSEDEQFF. The CDR3, as DNA: TGCGCCAGCAGCCGATACGGGACTAGCGAGGATGAGCAGTTCTTC.

This clonotype was observed at least ten times. V usage is TRBV12-3 or TRBV12-4 and J usage is TRBJ2-7; D assignment may be TRBD1 or TRBD2 (5 bases each). V dropped 5 bases and J dropped 2 bases, with 16 bases sitting between them. The CDR3 is 15 amino acids. CDR3 residues: CASSPGAGIAYEQYF. CDR3 sequence (DNA): TGTGCCAGCAGTCCCGGGGCTGGGATAGCCTACGAGCAGTACTTC.

This clonotype has at least ten counts. The chain employs TRBV25-1 and TRBJ2-1; tentatively, D is TRBD1 (5 bases). Germline V gives CDR1 MGHDK, CDR2 SYGVNS. V was cut by 5 bases and J by 6 bases, with 17 bases left in between. The CDR3 is made up of 15 amino acids. The CDR3 DNA sequence: TGTGCCAGCAGTTTAGCTGGCAGGGCGTTCAATGAGCAGTTCTTC. Residues: CASSLAGRAFNEQFF. Filled out from reference TRBV25-1 and TRBJ2-1, the complete variable domain reads EADIYQTPRYLVIGTGKKITLECSQTMGHDKMYWYQQDPGMELHLIHYSYGVNSTEKGDLSSESTVSRIRTEHFPLTLESARPSHTSQYLCASSLAGRAFNEQFFGPGTRLTVL.

This clonotype was found a few times. The genes are TRBV20-1 and TRBJ2-3; no reliable D call. Per germline, CDR1 DFQATT and CDR2 SNEGSKA (reference sequence). CDR3 length equals 13 residues. V shed 5 bases and J shed 3 bases, with 12 bases lying between them. CDR3 sequence reads: CSASSVTTDTQYF. The CDR3 coding sequence is TGCAGTGCTTCCAGCGTGACTACAGATACGCAGTATTTT.

This chain connects TRBV29-1 to TRBJ1-5; TRBD1 matches 8 bases. Germline CDR1 and CDR2: SQVTM and ANQGSEA. The CDR3 loop spans 13 amino acids. The V gene end was trimmed by 5 bases and the J gene end by 2 bases; junction bases not matched to a gene: 2. CDR3 bases: TGCAGCGTTATGACAGGGGGCAATCAGCCCCAGCATTTT. It encodes CSVMTGGNQPQHF.

This chain uses TRBV7-9 with TRBJ2-5; 13 bases map to TRBD2. This CDR3 contains 16 residues. The V and J ends lost 6 bases and 1 base, in that order; junction bases with no gene match: 5. From germline, CDR1 is SEHNR and CDR2 FQNEAQ (reference sequence). In DNA form, the CDR3 reads TGTGCCAGCAGGTCGGGACTAGCGGGGTTCCAAGAGACCCAGTACTTC. It encodes CASRSGLAGFQETQYF.

In nucleotides, the CDR3 is TGTGCCATCAGTGATGGGGGTAATGAGCAGTTCTTC. It translates to CAISDGGNEQFF. The J gene is TRBJ2-1, the V gene TRBV10-3, with D possibly being TRBD1 or TRBD2 (5 bases each). This CDR3 is 12 amino acids long. Trimming shortened V by 3 bases and J by 7 bases, and 7 bases separated the two germline ends. CDR1 is ENHRY, CDR2 SYGVKD, per germline.

The V gene is TRBV12-3 or TRBV12-4, the J gene TRBJ2-6; no firm D call. Trimming cost V 7 bases and J 1 base, with 5 bases left between them. The CDR3 is 13 amino acids. Written as DNA, the CDR3 is TGTGCCAGCAAGCTTTCTGGGGCCAACGTCCTGACTTTC. Translated: CASKLSGANVLTF.

The CDR3: CASSLATGQGEFLEQFF. DNA for the CDR3: TGTGCCAGCAGCTTAGCCACTGGACAGGGGGAGTTCTTGGAGCAGTTCTTC. The chain carries TRBV7-9 and TRBJ2-1; 10 nucleotides line up with TRBD1. Germline loops: CDR1 SEHNR, CDR2 FQNEAQ (reference sequence). The length of the CDR3 is 17 residues. V dropped 0 bases and J dropped 10; count of bases not matched to a gene: 12.

The chain combines TRBV9 with TRBJ2-1, with D unclear. The germline V gene encodes CDR1 SGDLS and CDR2 YYNGEE. The ends were cut back, 3 bases at V and 0 bases at J, with 10 bases in the middle. The CDR3 has 15 amino acids. In DNA form, the CDR3 reads TGTGCCAGCAGCGAAACACCCAGCTCCTACAATGAGCAGTTCTTC. Its protein product is CASSETPSSYNEQFF.

This clonotype has more than one count but fewer than ten. V gene TRBV7-9 combines with J gene TRBJ2-2; 7 bases are a match to TRBD1. Germline CDR1 is SEHNR and CDR2 is FQNEAQ (reference sequence). Losses at the gene ends were 5 bases for V and 0 bases for J; bases not matched to a gene: 6. This CDR3 spans 16 amino acids. The CDR3 sequence: CASSREGATNTGELFF. The CDR3 DNA follows: TGTGCCAGCAGCCGCGAGGGGGCTACGAACACCGGGGAGCTGTTTTTT.

DNA for the CDR3: TGCAGCGTTGAAGGAAGACTCGGGACTAGCGATCTAGCCAAAAACATTCAGTACTTC. Translation gives CSVEGRLGTSDLAKNIQYF. This sequence joins TRBV29-1 and TRBJ2-4; 10 nucleotides line up with TRBD2. Germline loops: CDR1 SQVTM, CDR2 ANQGSEA. V was clipped by 1 base and J by 0 bases; unmatched bases: 12. This CDR3 is 19 amino acids long.